This T cell receptor (beta chain) was captured in a study of PD-1 blockade in classical Hodgkin lymphoma (dated by TCRdb to 2019 to 2021). At the level of the whole study: Nivolumab dosing was 3 mg/kg intravenously every 2 weeks, continuing until either disease progression or unacceptable toxicity. The study used TCR beta sequencing and CyTOF to define a peripheral blood immune signature of response to PD-1 blockade in classical Hodgkin lymphoma.

Notes on this clone: This receptor's antigen is unknown. Base qualities are missing; no much larger clone stands one base away.

The germline ends are 9 bases apart after V is trimmed by 0 bases and J by 2 bases. Counted from cysteine to phenylalanine, this CDR3 has 14 amino acids. Kept here is only the CDR3 DNA, which spans 42 bases and is read in frame from base 1. The germline V gene encodes CDR1 SGHRS and CDR2 YFSETQ. Sample time point, as interpreted from the label and publication: cycle 4 day 1 (C4D1), after less than seven weeks of nivolumab. Relapse after autologous stem cell transplantation had occurred in all trial patients, and cohorts A, B and C were distinguished by prior brentuximab vedotin exposure. The trial cohort was composed of under 70 patients with relapsed/refractory classical Hodgkin lymphoma, for whom complete response, partial response or progressive disease was recorded as best overall response. Trial patients were treated with single-agent nivolumab in the multi-cohort phase II CheckMate 205 trial. An independent review committee assessed best overall response using the 2007 International Working Group response criteria. Trial PBMCs were collected just before the start of nivolumab (C1D1) and during therapy at cycle 2 day 1 and cycle 4 day 1. Peripheral blood was collected in 8 mL Vacutainer Cell Preparation Tubes, from which PBMCs were isolated by centrifugation and then cryopreserved.

Genomic DNA was extracted with the Qiagen DNeasy kit from unsorted PBMCs and from negatively selected CD4+ and CD8+ fractions. TCR beta CDR3 regions were amplified by immunoSEQ multiplex PCR using primers annealing to V and J segments. A synthetic immune receptor repertoire was used to minimize amplification bias, and any remaining bias was removed computationally after sequencing. Processing in the source paper ran as follows. Repertoire diversity was quantified as the Shannon entropy index using custom Python scripts. Unsorted, CD4+ and CD8+ repertoires were examined separately, except in combined analyses, for which CD4+ and CD8+ sequences were merged in silico. Clonal expansion was defined as at least a 2-fold frequency increase after treatment relative to C1D1, with a pseudocount of 0.5 for undetected baseline clones. Singleton clones were defined as clones with 0 or 1 copy at C1D1, and non-singleton clones were defined as clones with 2 or more copies. Clones expanded in unsorted samples were annotated as CD4+, CD8+ or unknown by matching protein sequences in sorted samples from the same patient. Wilcoxon tests were applied to paired samples to test diversity changes from C1D1 to C4D1. In TCRdb, the immuneACCESS table is reduced to in-frame sequences with V and J assigned. These tables do not hold every clone; where another copy was compared, an unresolved V gene accounts for under half, and the others remain unexplained. V and J calls plus clone size are reproduced from that table; the DNA served to infer D and trimming. The sample records approximately 90,000 clones, more than 80% of which are singletons. The ten most abundant clones make up 17% of the sample.

On the study overall, not on this receptor specifically: A significant rise by C4D1 was seen in CD4+ but not CD8+ TCR diversity (p=0.0027 vs p=0.16), with the rise being most apparent in complete responders (p=0.02). Among trial patients, those achieving complete response had baseline diversity similar to that of newly diagnosed patients, while diversity was significantly lower in partial responders and progressors. Lower diversity was observed in patients in whom nivolumab was started less than 1 year after ASCT, and these patients were excluded from later analyses so that confounding by immune reconstitution would be avoided. Newly diagnosed patients were reported to have lower baseline TCR diversity than healthy donors, and relapsed/refractory patients were reported to have lower baseline TCR diversity still. The study covered only a single clinical trial cohort, and the causes of the repertoire differences, possibly disease activity or prior therapy, were still not defined.

The sequence joins TRBV5-1 to TRBJ2-7; TRBD2 is a weak D gene call, 5 bases matching. Material: peripheral blood mononuclear cells (PBMCs), obtained before the fourth cycle of nivolumab. This clonotype originated in a human donor with classical Hodgkin lymphoma. The CDR3 here reads CASSLGGKPYEQYF. The DNA sequence follows: TGCGCCAGCAGCTTGGGAGGGAAGCCCTACGAGCAGTACTTC.